The 21 T cell receptor beta chains reported below all come from one sample, sequenced in a study of T cell changes during pregnancy in multiple sclerosis. This table comes from immunoSEQ multiplex PCR, and its TCRdb copy is limited to in-frame clones, with some not included. The sample yields about 39,000 clones, around 90% seen once. The sample consisted of CD4+ T cells from peripheral blood mononuclear cells, taken after pregnancy. These receptors all stem from a female donor in good health, enrolled as a control in a pregnancy study.

J is TRBJ1-1 and V is TRBV7-9; weak D call: TRBD1 (5 bases). The CDR3 is made up of 14 amino acids. Germline loops: CDR1 SEHNR, CDR2 FQNEAQ (reference sequence). Trimming left V 7 bases short and J 4 bases short, with 16 bases between. The CDR3, as DNA: TGTGCCAGCACACGACGTGGGGGAGGCACTGAAGCTTTCTTT. It encodes CASTRRGGGTEAFF.

This chain uses TRBV6-1 with TRBJ2-7; TRBD2 matches at 10 bases. This CDR3 contains 14 residues. Germline-derived CDR1 and CDR2 are MNHNS and SASEGT. With 5 bases clipped from V and 3 bases from J, the junction kept 4 bases outside the gene matches. CDR3 in DNA: TGTGCCAGCAGTTGGACTAGCGGATACTACGAGCAGTACTTC. Protein product: CASSWTSGYYEQYF.

V is TRBV10-1 and J is TRBJ2-1; 11 nucleotides agree with TRBD2. Germline lookup yields CDR1 WNHNN and CDR2 SYGVQD (reference sequence). The CDR3 extends over 14 amino acids. V lost 6 bases to trimming and J lost 4 bases; unmatched junction nucleotides: 2. The CDR3 sequence: CASRTSGAYNEQFF. For the CDR3, the DNA is TGCGCCAGCAGGACTAGCGGGGCTTACAATGAGCAGTTCTTC.

The chain is built from TRBV7-9 and TRBJ1-6, with 8 bases matching TRBD1. V lost 2 bases and J lost 9; bases outside the gene matches: 6. The germline CDR1 and CDR2 sequences are SEHNR and FQNEAQ (reference sequence). The CDR3 is 15 amino acids. Here the CDR3 DNA reads TGTGCCAGCAGCTTACAGGGGACAGGTAGTTCACCCCTCCACTTT. Translating gives CASSLQGTGSSPLHF.

The CDR3 region has the DNA TGTGCCAGCAGGGGGGACAGGGGAGCCTTTTATAGCAATCAGCCCCAGCATTTT. Residues: CASRGDRGAFYSNQPQHF. The V call is TRBV2, the J call TRBJ1-5, with 10 positions matching TRBD1. With 6 bases clipped from V and 0 bases from J, the junction kept 11 bases outside the gene matches. The length of the CDR3 is 18 residues. Germline CDR1 and CDR2: SNHLY and FYNNEI.

V gene TRBV6-1 combines with J gene TRBJ1-1; no clear D gene. V lost 0 bases to trimming and J lost 5 bases, with 7 bases between them. There are 13 residues in the CDR3. CDR1 and CDR2 from the germline V gene are MNHNS and SASEGT. The CDR3 loop is CASSEALRTEAFF. CDR3 bases: TGTGCCAGCAGTGAAGCGCTTCGGACTGAAGCTTTCTTT.

This clone has a handful of counts. The rearrangement links TRBV27 to TRBJ1-3; 8 bases are shared with TRBD1. V shed 3 bases, J shed 3 bases, and the junction held 4 bases outside the gene matches. The CDR3 contains 15 residues. Germline V gene lookup returns CDR1 MNHEY and CDR2 SMNVEV (reference sequence). CDR3 amino acids: CASSFGRGRGNTIYF. The CDR3 DNA reads as TGTGCCAGCAGTTTTGGCAGGGGGCGTGGAAACACCATATATTTT.

The V gene is TRBV7-6, the J gene TRBJ2-3; unclear D gene. Germline V gives CDR1 SGHVS, CDR2 FNYEAQ. The V end lost 3 bases, the J end lost 1 base, and 5 bases lay between the germline ends. The CDR3 length is 13 residues. CDR3 protein: CASSFRGTDTQYF. CDR3 DNA sequence: TGTGCCAGCAGCTTCCGCGGCACAGATACGCAGTATTTT.

This clone was seen only once. The chain carries TRBV5-8 and TRBJ1-1; 11 bases are shared with TRBD1. CDR1 SGHTS and CDR2 YDEGEE come from the germline V gene. The CDR3 consists of 14 residues. The junction had 3 bases not matched to a gene; V was cut back by 3 bases and J by 5 bases. As DNA, the CDR3 is TGTGCCAGCAGCTCCGGGACAGGGGGAACTGAAGCTTTCTTT. Translated, it gives CASSSGTGGTEAFF.

The chain combines TRBV5-4 with TRBJ2-2, with 9 nucleotides matching TRBD1. CDR1 is SGHNT and CDR2 is YYREEE in the germline V gene (reference sequence). The CDR3 length is 15 residues. Losses at the gene ends were 3 bases for V and 6 bases for J; bases not matched to a gene: 6. The CDR3 bases are TGTGCCAGCAGCTCGACAGGGGGAATCGCCGGGGAGCTGTTTTTT. This sequence encodes CASSSTGGIAGELFF.

The V and J genes are TRBV5-1 and TRBJ1-1; D not resolved. Germline values: CDR1 SGHRS, CDR2 YFSETQ. V lost 5 bases to trimming and J lost 0 bases, with 8 bases between them. This CDR3 spans 13 amino acids. This CDR3 reads CASSLRVNTEAFF. The CDR3 DNA reads TGCGCCAGCAGTCTTCGAGTGAACACTGAAGCTTTCTTT.

This clone was counted a single time. The rearrangement links TRBV19 to TRBJ1-1, with D possibly TRBD1 on 6 matching bases. CDR1 and CDR2 (germline): LNHDA, SQIVND (reference sequence). The CDR3 has 14 residues. V lost 5 bases to trimming and J lost 2 bases, with 12 bases between them. The CDR3 DNA is TGTGCCAGTAGTGGTACAGGGATCAACACTGAAGCTTTCTTT. It yields the protein CASSGTGINTEAFF.

The chain combines TRBV4-1 with TRBJ1-3, with TRBD1 identical over 10 bases. The germline V gene has CDR1 MGHRA and CDR2 YSYEKL. With 1 base clipped from V and 4 bases from J, the junction kept 7 bases outside the gene matches. The CDR3 runs to 17 residues. The CDR3 spells CASSQGGTGARGNTIYF. The CDR3 coding sequence is TGCGCCAGCAGCCAAGGCGGGACAGGGGCCCGCGGAAACACCATATATTTT.

The V and J genes are TRBV29-1 and TRBJ1-6; D gene ambiguous. V lost 4 bases and J lost 6, with 10 bases in between. This CDR3 has 13 amino acids. From germline, CDR1 is SQVTM and CDR2 ANQGSEA. The CDR3 sequence: CSVAQNFNSPLHF. Here the CDR3 DNA reads TGCAGCGTTGCACAGAATTTTAATTCACCCCTCCACTTT. The complete variable domain, with remaining parts taken from reference TRBV29-1 and TRBJ1-6, reads SAVISQKPSRDICQRGTSLTIQCQVDSQVTMMFWYRQQPGQSLTLIATANQGSEATYESGFVIDKFPISRPNLTFSTLTVSNMSPEDSSIYLCSVAQNFNSPLHFGNGTRLTVT.

The gene calls are TRBV10-3 and TRBJ1-5; D unresolved. This CDR3 comprises 13 residues. Germline CDR1 and CDR2: ENHRY and SYGVKD. V was clipped by 10 bases and J by 0 bases, with 10 bases between them. CDR3: CATQDVSNQPQHF. The CDR3, as DNA: TGTGCCACCCAGGATGTTAGCAATCAGCCCCAGCATTTT.

This clone was seen only once. The rearrangement uses TRBV6-6 and TRBJ1-1; TRBD1 matches at 7 bases. Germline CDR1 is MNHNY and CDR2 is SVGAGI (reference sequence). The V segment lost 2 bases and the J segment 4 bases; nucleotides outside the gene matches: 10. CDR3 size: 16 residues. CDR3: CASSYGFRGHSTEAFF. CDR3 DNA sequence: TGTGCCAGCAGTTACGGCTTTAGGGGGCACAGCACTGAAGCTTTCTTT.

The J gene is TRBJ2-1, the V gene TRBV11-2; 8 bases align to TRBD2. This CDR3 has 15 residues. Germline V CDR1 and CDR2: SGHAT, FQNNGV. The V and J ends lost 5 bases and 1 base, in that order; junction bases with no gene match: 4. CDR3 in amino acids: CASSRLASSYNEQFF. The DNA of the CDR3 is TGTGCCAGCAGCCGACTAGCGTCGTCCTACAATGAGCAGTTCTTC.

The chain has TRBV19 and TRBJ2-3, with a possible D match to TRBD2 (6 bases). This CDR3 spans 14 amino acids. Germline CDR1 reads LNHDA; CDR2 reads SQIVND (reference sequence). V gave up 5 bases and J gave up 2 bases, with 11 bases separating them. In DNA, the CDR3 is TGTGCCAGTAGTTTCCAGCGGGCCACAGATACGCAGTATTTT. It translates to CASSFQRATDTQYF.

V gene TRBV6-1 combines with J gene TRBJ2-1, with a tentative D call TRBD2 (6 bases). From germline, CDR1 is MNHNS and CDR2 SASEGT. The CDR3 is made up of 15 amino acids. V gave up 1 base and J gave up 4 bases, with 11 bases separating them. As DNA, the CDR3 is TGTGCCAGCAGTGAAGACGCGGGACGGTACAATGAGCAGTTCTTC. It yields the protein CASSEDAGRYNEQFF.

The chain is built from TRBV15 and TRBJ1-6, with unresolved D. CDR3 length: 16 residues. V lost 0 bases, J lost 7 bases, and 13 bases lay in between. The V gene's germline CDR1 is LNHNV and CDR2 YYDKDF (reference sequence). The CDR3 loop is CATSRDSAGNNSPLHF. CDR3 sequence (DNA): TGTGCCACCAGCAGAGATTCGGCGGGGAACAATTCACCCCTCCACTTT.

This clone was picked up a small number of times. The V and J genes are TRBV21-1 and TRBJ2-2; TRBD1, the table's D call, lacks a check against the DNA. TRBV21-1 is a recognized pseudogene. There are 16 residues in the CDR3. The CDR3 loop is CASGYPDRGRTGELFF. The CDR3 nucleotides are TGTGCCAGCGGTTACCCTGACAGGGGAAGGACCGGGGAGCTGTTTTTT.